This T cell receptor (beta chain) was identified in a study of T-cell reconstitution after alpha-beta-depleted transplantation in children. Unique molecular identifiers tagged the TCRbeta library. Via MiXCR, TCRdb re-called the PCR reads, giving one row per CDR3 protein. This table has 400,000 to 500,000 distinct CDR3 sequences, 9.5% to 13% appearing once. The sequence was collected from a human donor who donated a stem cell graft to a child with acute myeloid leukemia. This specimen was PBMCs from the stem cell graft donor, taken from the stem cell graft.

The chain's CDR3 is CASSYIWAGENTEAFF. DNA for the CDR3: TGTGCCAGCAGTTACATTTGGGCAGGTGAGAACACTGAAGCTTTCTTT. This chain connects TRBV6-2 or TRBV6-3 to TRBJ1-1; no clear D. The CDR3 is 16 amino acids. The V gene lost 2 bases and the J gene lost 1 base, with 14 bases spanning the gap. Germline lookup yields CDR1 MNHEY and CDR2 SVGEGT.